The 7 T cell receptor beta chains below come from one sample, sequenced in a study of blood T cell repertoires in COVID-19. The method was immunoSEQ multiplex PCR; TCRdb's version includes in-frame clones alone and lacks a portion of them. The sample holds some 110,000 clones; roughly two thirds are singletons and the top ten take approximately 0.88%. Sequenced material: peripheral blood. The receptors come from a human donor with acute or convalescent COVID-19. The donor label of this sample is uncertain.

The J gene is TRBJ2-7, the V gene TRBV5-1; D is undetermined. With 0 bases removed from V and 3 bases from J, the gap between germline ends came to 4 bases. The germline gives CDR1 SGHRS, CDR2 YFSETQ. CDR3 length equals 12 residues. CDR3 in DNA: TGCGCCAGCAGCTTGGATCGCTACGAGCAGTACTTC. Translating it yields CASSLDRYEQYF.

The chain joins TRBV9 to TRBJ2-3; 7 bases are a match to TRBD2. Germline CDR1 reads SGDLS; CDR2 reads YYNGEE. Trimming took 3 bases from V and 3 from J; bases not matched to a gene: 10. CDR3 length equals 16 residues. CDR3 residues: CASSAQVGGRTDTQYF. CDR3 in DNA: TGTGCCAGCAGCGCCCAAGTGGGGGGGAGGACAGATACGCAGTATTTT.

The chain uses TRBV25-1 and TRBJ2-5, with a tentative D call TRBD1 (6 bases). Trimming cost V 5 bases and J 2 bases, with 21 bases left between them. Per the germline V gene, CDR1 is MGHDK and CDR2 is SYGVNS. This CDR3 is 17 amino acids long. The CDR3 nucleotides read TGTGCCAGCAGTCGGGCAGGGGCCCTATCCGTACAAGAGACCCAGTACTTC. Its translation is CASSRAGALSVQETQYF. The variable domain in full, with the rest retrieved from reference TRBV25-1 and TRBJ2-5, is EADIYQTPRYLVIGTGKKITLECSQTMGHDKMYWYQQDPGMELHLIHYSYGVNSTEKGDLSSESTVSRIRTEHFPLTLESARPSHTSQYLCASSRAGALSVQETQYFGPGTRLLVL.

V usage is TRBV10-1 and J usage is TRBJ2-1; a possible D gene is TRBD2 (5 bases). The ends were cut back, 5 bases at V and 9 bases at J, with 11 bases in the middle. The CDR3 is 12 residues long. Germline CDR1 WNHNN, CDR2 SYGVQD (reference sequence). The CDR3: CASSTGDGEQFF. The CDR3 DNA follows: TGCGCCAGCAGTACCGGGGATGGTGAGCAGTTCTTC.

V and J are TRBV7-2 and TRBJ2-7; D uncertain. Germline V gives CDR1 SGHTA, CDR2 FQGNSA. V shed 5 bases and J shed 3 bases, with 11 bases lying between them. This CDR3 comprises 13 residues. The chain's CDR3 is CASSPRLDYEQYF. For the CDR3, the DNA is TGTGCCAGCAGCCCGAGACTTGACTACGAGCAGTACTTC.

This clone was found a few times. J is TRBJ1-4 and V is TRBV7-9, with 7 bases identical to TRBD1. Germline loops: CDR1 SEHNR, CDR2 FQNEAQ (reference sequence). Unmatched junction bases numbered 5, after V lost 5 bases and J lost 5 bases. The CDR3 length is 14 residues. The CDR3 is CASSPGQLNEKLFF. The CDR3 nucleotides are TGTGCCAGCAGCCCGGGACAGTTGAATGAAAAACTGTTTTTT.

The DNA for the CDR3 is TGCAGCGTTGGGACAGGGGGTGGGGCCAACGTCCTGACTTTC. Its protein product is CSVGTGGGANVLTF. The gene calls are TRBV29-1 and TRBJ2-6, with 10 nucleotides matching TRBD1. Germline loops: CDR1 SQVTM, CDR2 ANQGSEA. Losses at the gene ends were 4 bases for V and 3 bases for J; bases not matched to a gene: 0. This CDR3 spans 14 amino acids.